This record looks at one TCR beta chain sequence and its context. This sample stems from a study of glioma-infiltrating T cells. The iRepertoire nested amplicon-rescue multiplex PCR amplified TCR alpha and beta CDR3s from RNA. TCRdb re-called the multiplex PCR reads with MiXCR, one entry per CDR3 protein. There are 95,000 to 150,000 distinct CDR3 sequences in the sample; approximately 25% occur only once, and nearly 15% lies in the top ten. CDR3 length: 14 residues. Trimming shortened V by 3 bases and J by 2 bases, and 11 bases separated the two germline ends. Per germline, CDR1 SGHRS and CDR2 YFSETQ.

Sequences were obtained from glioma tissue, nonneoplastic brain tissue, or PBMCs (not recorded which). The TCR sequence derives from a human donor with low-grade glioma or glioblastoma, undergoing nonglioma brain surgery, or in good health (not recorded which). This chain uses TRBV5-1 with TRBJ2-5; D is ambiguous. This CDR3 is CASSSRTPQETQYF. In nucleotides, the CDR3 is TGCGCCAGCAGCTCGAGGACCCCTCAAGAGACCCAGTACTTC. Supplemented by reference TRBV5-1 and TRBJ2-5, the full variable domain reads KAGVTQTPRYLIKTRGQQVTLSCSPISGHRSVSWYQQTPGQGLQFLFEYFSETQRNKGNFPGRFSGRQFSNSRSEMNVSTLELGDSALYLCASSSRTPQETQYFGPGTRLLVL.